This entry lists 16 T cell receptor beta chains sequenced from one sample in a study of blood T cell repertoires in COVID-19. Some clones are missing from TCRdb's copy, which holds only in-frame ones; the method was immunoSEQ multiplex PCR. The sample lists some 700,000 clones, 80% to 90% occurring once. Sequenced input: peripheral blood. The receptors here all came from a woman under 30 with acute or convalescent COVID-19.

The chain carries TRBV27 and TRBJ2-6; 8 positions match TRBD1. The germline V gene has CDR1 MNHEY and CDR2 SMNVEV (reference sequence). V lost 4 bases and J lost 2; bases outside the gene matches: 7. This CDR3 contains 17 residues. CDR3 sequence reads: CASSSGQGKAGANVLTF. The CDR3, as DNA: TGTGCCAGCAGTTCCGGACAGGGAAAGGCTGGGGCCAACGTCCTGACTTTC.

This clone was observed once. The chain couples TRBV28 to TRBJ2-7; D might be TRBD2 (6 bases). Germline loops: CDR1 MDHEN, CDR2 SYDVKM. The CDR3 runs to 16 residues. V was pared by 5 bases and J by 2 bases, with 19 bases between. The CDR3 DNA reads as TGTGCCAGCAGTCCATCCTCCTCCGGAGGGACCTACGAGCAGTACTTC. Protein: CASSPSSSGGTYEQYF.

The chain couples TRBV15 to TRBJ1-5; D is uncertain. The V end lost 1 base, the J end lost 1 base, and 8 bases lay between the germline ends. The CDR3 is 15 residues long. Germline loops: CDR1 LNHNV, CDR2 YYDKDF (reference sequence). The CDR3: CATSRGPISNQPQHF. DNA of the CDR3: TGTGCCACCAGCAGAGGTCCTATCAGCAATCAGCCCCAGCATTTT. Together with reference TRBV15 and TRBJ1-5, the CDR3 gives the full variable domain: DAMVIQNPRYQVTQFGKPVTLSCSQTLNHNVMYWYQQKSSQAPKLLFHYYDKDFNNEADTPDNFQSRRPNTSFCFLDIRSPGLGDTAMYLCATSRGPISNQPQHFGDGTRLSIL.

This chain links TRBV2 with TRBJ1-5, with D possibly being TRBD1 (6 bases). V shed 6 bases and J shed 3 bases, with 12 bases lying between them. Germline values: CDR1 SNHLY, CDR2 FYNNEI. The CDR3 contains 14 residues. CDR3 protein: CASRSGAHNQPQHF. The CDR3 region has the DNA TGTGCCAGCAGGTCAGGGGCCCACAATCAGCCCCAGCATTTT.

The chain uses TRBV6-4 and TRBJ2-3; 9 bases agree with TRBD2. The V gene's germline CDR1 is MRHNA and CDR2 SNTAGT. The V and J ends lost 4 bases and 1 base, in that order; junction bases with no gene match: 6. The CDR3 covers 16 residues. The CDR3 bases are TGTGCCAGCAGTGTTACCGGCGGGGGGGGCACAGATACGCAGTATTTT. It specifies CASSVTGGGGTDTQYF.

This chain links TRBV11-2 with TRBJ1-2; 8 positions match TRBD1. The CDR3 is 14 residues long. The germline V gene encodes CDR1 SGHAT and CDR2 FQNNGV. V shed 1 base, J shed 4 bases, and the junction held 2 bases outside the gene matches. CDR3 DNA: TGTGCCAGCAGCTTAGCAGGGGGCGTCTATGGCTACACCTTC. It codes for CASSLAGGVYGYTF.

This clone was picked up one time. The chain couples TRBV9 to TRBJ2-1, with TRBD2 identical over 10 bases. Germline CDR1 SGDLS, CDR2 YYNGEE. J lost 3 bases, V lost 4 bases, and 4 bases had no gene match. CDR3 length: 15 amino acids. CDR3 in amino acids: CASSKSGGDYNEQFF. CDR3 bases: TGTGCCAGCAGCAAAAGCGGGGGGGACTACAATGAGCAGTTCTTC.

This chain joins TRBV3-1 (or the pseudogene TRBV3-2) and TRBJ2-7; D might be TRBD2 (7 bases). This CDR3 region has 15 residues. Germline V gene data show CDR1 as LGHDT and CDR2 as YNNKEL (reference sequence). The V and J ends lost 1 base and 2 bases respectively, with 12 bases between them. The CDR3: CASSQVGGVAYEQYF. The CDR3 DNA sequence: TGTGCCAGCAGCCAAGTAGGGGGGGTAGCCTACGAGCAGTACTTC.

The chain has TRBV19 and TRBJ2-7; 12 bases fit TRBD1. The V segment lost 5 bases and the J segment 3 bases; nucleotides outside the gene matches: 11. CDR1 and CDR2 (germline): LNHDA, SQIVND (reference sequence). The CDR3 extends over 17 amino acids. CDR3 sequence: CASSGPLGQGAYYEQYF. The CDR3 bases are TGTGCCAGTAGTGGCCCCCTGGGACAGGGGGCATACTACGAGCAGTACTTC.

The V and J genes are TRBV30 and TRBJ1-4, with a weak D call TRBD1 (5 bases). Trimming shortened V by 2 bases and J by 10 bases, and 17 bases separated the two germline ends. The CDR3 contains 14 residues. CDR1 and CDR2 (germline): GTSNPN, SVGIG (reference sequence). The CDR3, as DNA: TGTGCCTGGAGTCTAAGATCAACGGGGGGAAAACTGTTTTTT. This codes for CAWSLRSTGGKLFF.

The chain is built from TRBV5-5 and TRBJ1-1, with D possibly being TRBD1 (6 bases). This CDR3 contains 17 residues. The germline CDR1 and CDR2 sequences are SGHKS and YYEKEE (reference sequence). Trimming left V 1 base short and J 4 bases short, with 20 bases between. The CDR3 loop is CASSLRVGAYRSTEAFF. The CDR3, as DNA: TGTGCCAGCAGCTTGAGGGTGGGGGCTTATAGGAGCACTGAAGCTTTCTTT.

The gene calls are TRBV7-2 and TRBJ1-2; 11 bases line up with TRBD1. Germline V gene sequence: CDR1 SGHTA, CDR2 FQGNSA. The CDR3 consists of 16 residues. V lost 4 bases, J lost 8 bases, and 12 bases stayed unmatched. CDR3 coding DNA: TGTGCCAGCAGCTCCCCGGGACAGGGGGTTAGTTACGGCTACACCTTC. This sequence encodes CASSSPGQGVSYGYTF. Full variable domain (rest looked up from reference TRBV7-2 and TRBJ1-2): GAGVSQSPSNKVTEKGKDVELRCDPISGHTALYWYRQSLGQGLEFLIYFQGNSAPDKSGLPSDRFSAERTGGSVSTLTIQRTQQEDSAVYLCASSSPGQGVSYGYTFGSGTRLTVV.

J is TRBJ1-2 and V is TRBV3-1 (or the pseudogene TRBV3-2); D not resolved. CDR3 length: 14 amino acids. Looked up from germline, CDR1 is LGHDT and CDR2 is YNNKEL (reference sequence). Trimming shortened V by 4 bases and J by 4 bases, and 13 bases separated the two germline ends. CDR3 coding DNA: TGTGCCAGCAGCCCACGGGGAGGCGGCTATGGCTACACCTTC. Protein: CASSPRGGGYGYTF.

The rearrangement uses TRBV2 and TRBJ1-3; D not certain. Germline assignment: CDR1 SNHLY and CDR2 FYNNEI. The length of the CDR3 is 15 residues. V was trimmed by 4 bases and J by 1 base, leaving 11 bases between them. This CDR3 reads CASSVGGRSGNTIYF. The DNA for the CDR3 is TGTGCCAGCAGTGTCGGAGGCCGTTCTGGAAACACCATATATTTT.

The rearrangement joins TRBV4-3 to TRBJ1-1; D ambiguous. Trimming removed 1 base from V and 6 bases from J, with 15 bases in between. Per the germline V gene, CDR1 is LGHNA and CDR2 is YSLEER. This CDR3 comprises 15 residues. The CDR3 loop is CASSQGSGGGPEAFF. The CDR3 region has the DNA TGCGCCAGCAGCCAAGGGTCCGGCGGAGGCCCTGAAGCTTTCTTT.

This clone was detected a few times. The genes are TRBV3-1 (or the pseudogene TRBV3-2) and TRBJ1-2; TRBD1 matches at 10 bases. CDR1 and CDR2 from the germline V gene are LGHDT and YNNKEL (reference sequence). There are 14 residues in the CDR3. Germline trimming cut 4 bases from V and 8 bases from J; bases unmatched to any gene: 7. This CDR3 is CASSRQGALKGYTF. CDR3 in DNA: TGTGCCAGCAGCCGACAGGGGGCGTTGAAGGGCTACACCTTC.